This entry lists 31 T cell receptor beta chains sequenced from one sample in a study of cytomegalovirus exposure and HLA in healthy donors. Both 60 Vbeta primers and 13 Jbeta primers went into the PCR. Sequenced by immunoSEQ multiplex PCR; TCRdb stores in-frame clones only, minus some. The listing records roughly 100,000 clones. Sample: PBMCs. The receptors were sampled from a man aged 35 to 55 in good health and CMV-seronegative.

This chain connects TRBV6-5 to TRBJ1-2; the match to TRBD1 covers 7 bases. The CDR3 is 15 residues long. Germline V lookup: CDR1 MNHEY, CDR2 SVGAGI. With 4 bases clipped from V and 0 bases from J, the junction kept 5 bases outside the gene matches. The CDR3 spells CASSSGTVSNYGYTF. The DNA of the CDR3 is TGTGCCAGCAGTTCAGGGACAGTCTCTAACTATGGCTACACCTTC.

This sequence joins TRBV25-1 and TRBJ2-3; tentative D call: TRBD1 (6 bases). V shed 2 bases and J shed 2 bases, with 17 bases lying between them. Germline V lookup: CDR1 MGHDK, CDR2 SYGVNS. The length of the CDR3 is 17 residues. In nucleotides, the CDR3 is TGTGCCAGCAGTGAAGGTGGGCAGGGGCCCTCCACAGATACGCAGTATTTT. It codes for CASSEGGQGPSTDTQYF.

The rearrangement uses TRBV4-3 and TRBJ2-1, with TRBD2 matching 15 bases. V was clipped by 6 bases and J by 0 bases; unmatched bases: 6. Germline V lookup: CDR1 LGHNA, CDR2 YSLEER. CDR3 length equals 18 residues. This CDR3 is CASSGLAGGHSSYNEQFF. The CDR3 nucleotides are TGCGCCAGCAGTGGACTAGCGGGAGGGCACAGCTCCTACAATGAGCAGTTCTTC.

J is TRBJ1-2 and V is TRBV19; 7 bases are shared with TRBD1. The CDR3 is 14 residues long. V was clipped by 2 bases and J by 6 bases; unmatched bases: 6. The germline V gene encodes CDR1 LNHDA and CDR2 SQIVND (reference sequence). The CDR3 sequence is CASSIPGTENGYTF. The CDR3 coding sequence is TGTGCCAGTAGTATACCCGGGACAGAGAATGGCTACACCTTC.

The chain links TRBV6-6 to TRBJ2-3, with TRBD1 identical over 7 bases. The CDR3 is 13 amino acids. The junction had 5 bases not matched to a gene; V was cut back by 5 bases and J by 6 bases. Looked up from germline, CDR1 is MNHNY and CDR2 is SVGAGI (reference sequence). As DNA, the CDR3 is TGTGCCAGCAGTAAAACAGGGGTTGATACGCAGTATTTT. Amino acid sequence: CASSKTGVDTQYF.

The chain couples TRBV4-3 to TRBJ2-5, with D possibly TRBD2 on 6 matching bases. This CDR3 spans 17 amino acids. Trimming shortened V by 0 bases and J by 5 bases, and 19 bases separated the two germline ends. Germline V gene lookup returns CDR1 LGHNA and CDR2 YSLEER. The CDR3 bases are TGCGCCAGCAGCCAAGATAGCCGGGGCGGGATGGGGGAGACCCAGTACTTC. Residues: CASSQDSRGGMGETQYF.

The V call is TRBV9, the J call TRBJ1-2, with a tentative D call TRBD1 (6 bases). Trimming took 4 bases from V and 7 from J, leaving 20 bases between them. Germline CDR1 reads SGDLS; CDR2 reads YYNGEE. This CDR3 region has 15 residues. This CDR3 reads CASSMGHTYIGGYTF. In nucleotides, the CDR3 is TGTGCCAGCAGCATGGGACACACCTACATTGGTGGCTACACCTTC.

The CDR3 sequence: CASRGAGEGYNEQFF. CDR3 coding DNA: TGTGCCAGCAGGGGAGCGGGAGAGGGCTACAATGAGCAGTTCTTC. The chain uses TRBV28 and TRBJ2-1; TRBD2 matches 8 bases. Germline CDR1 MDHEN, CDR2 SYDVKM. This CDR3 comprises 15 residues. The V and J ends lost 6 bases and 3 bases, in that order; junction bases with no gene match: 7.

The chain combines TRBV18 with TRBJ1-1; a possible D gene is TRBD1 (5 bases). The CDR3 is 15 amino acids. CDR1 and CDR2 from the germline V gene are KGHSH and LQKENI. The ends were cut back, 0 bases at V and 3 bases at J, with 11 bases in the middle. CDR3 residues: CASSPPMGQDTEAFF. In nucleotides, the CDR3 is TGTGCCAGCTCACCACCAATGGGGCAGGACACTGAAGCTTTCTTT.

CDR3 region: CASSLESGRYGYTF. The CDR3 DNA follows: TGTGCCAGCAGCTTGGAATCAGGGCGCTATGGCTACACCTTC. The rearrangement uses TRBV5-4 and TRBJ1-2, with D possibly matching TRBD1 (5 bases). V lost 0 bases and J 4 bases, leaving 10 bases between the germline ends. The CDR3 has 14 residues. Germline CDR1 SGHNT, CDR2 YYREEE (reference sequence).

J is TRBJ1-2 and V is TRBV4-3; the D is unclear. The CDR3 runs 15 residues. Germline CDR1 and CDR2: LGHNA and YSLEER. V lost 1 base to trimming and J lost 4 bases, with 13 bases between them. CDR3 region: CASSQGVSEVYGYTF. CDR3 DNA sequence: TGCGCCAGCAGCCAAGGGGTCAGCGAAGTCTATGGCTACACCTTC.

This chain connects TRBV7-6 to TRBJ1-1; 9 positions match TRBD1. Germline lookup yields CDR1 SGHVS and CDR2 FNYEAQ. There are 14 residues in the CDR3. The V and J ends lost 5 bases and 5 bases, in that order; junction bases with no gene match: 6. This CDR3 is CASSEGQGGTEAFF. The CDR3 bases are TGTGCCAGCAGCGAGGGACAGGGTGGGACTGAAGCTTTCTTT.

This chain links TRBV23-1 with TRBJ1-5; perhaps TRBD1 as D (5 bases). TRBV23-1 is an open reading frame, and its role is uncertain. The CDR3 loop spans 16 amino acids. Between the trimmed V and J ends, which lost 2 bases and 5 bases, there was a span of 16 bases. Here the CDR3 reads CASSQGAGRNHQPQHF. Written as DNA, the CDR3 is TGCGCCAGCAGTCAAGGGGCAGGTCGAAATCATCAGCCCCAGCATTTT.

The chain uses TRBV9 and TRBJ2-2; 8 nucleotides match TRBD2. CDR1 is SGDLS, CDR2 YYNGEE, per germline. Losses at the gene ends were 0 bases for V and 5 bases for J; bases not matched to a gene: 6. CDR3 length: 16 residues. Here the CDR3 reads CASSVDSGGGTGELFF. The CDR3 nucleotides are TGTGCCAGCAGCGTAGACTCCGGGGGGGGTACCGGGGAGCTGTTTTTT. Supplemented by reference TRBV9 and TRBJ2-2, the full variable domain reads DSGVTQTPKHLITATGQRVTLRCSPRSGDLSVYWYQQSLDQGLQFLIQYYNGEERAKGNILERFSAQQFPDLHSELNLSSLELGDSALYFCASSVDSGGGTGELFFGEGSRLTVL.

The chain combines TRBV5-1 with TRBJ2-5; possibly TRBD1 for D (5 bases). The V gene lost 2 bases and the J gene lost 1 base, with 9 bases spanning the gap. The V gene's germline CDR1 is SGHRS and CDR2 YFSETQ. CDR3 length: 14 amino acids. CDR3 sequence: CASSLDSVQETQYF. The CDR3 nucleotides are TGCGCCAGCAGCTTAGACAGCGTCCAAGAGACCCAGTACTTC.

The chain recombines TRBV4-3 with TRBJ2-1; TRBD2 might be the D (5 bases). Germline CDR1 reads LGHNA; CDR2 reads YSLEER. Trimming removed 0 bases from V and 8 bases from J, with 8 bases in between. The CDR3 has 13 amino acids. The CDR3 DNA sequence: TGCGCCAGCAGCCAAGAACGGGATCATGAGCAGTTCTTC. It is translated as CASSQERDHEQFF.

The rearrangement joins TRBV5-5 to TRBJ2-5; 11 bases match TRBD2. The CDR3 runs 15 residues. Germline CDR1 reads SGHKS; CDR2 reads YYEKEE (reference sequence). The V gene end was trimmed by 4 bases and the J gene end by 1 base; junction bases not matched to a gene: 3. CDR3 residues: CASSPLAGVQETQYF. CDR3 bases: TGTGCCAGCAGCCCACTAGCGGGGGTCCAAGAGACCCAGTACTTC.

The rearrangement joins TRBV10-1 to TRBJ2-2; D remains ambiguous. V lost 0 bases and J lost 3, with 5 bases in between. The germline V gene has CDR1 WNHNN and CDR2 SYGVQD (reference sequence). This CDR3 is built from 14 residues. The CDR3 DNA reads as TGCGCCAGCAGTGAGTCACAGTACACCGGGGAGCTGTTTTTT. It translates to CASSESQYTGELFF.

The rearrangement links TRBV29-1 to TRBJ1-2; D unclear. The V gene lost 0 bases and the J gene lost 0 bases, with 11 bases spanning the gap. CDR1 and CDR2 from the germline V gene are SQVTM and ANQGSEA. The CDR3 contains 15 residues. CDR3: CSVEDSGLANYGYTF. CDR3 nucleotides: TGCAGCGTTGAAGATTCTGGACTGGCTAACTATGGCTACACCTTC. Complete variable domain (other parts from reference TRBV29-1 and TRBJ1-2): SAVISQKPSRDICQRGTSLTIQCQVDSQVTMMFWYRQQPGQSLTLIATANQGSEATYESGFVIDKFPISRPNLTFSTLTVSNMSPEDSSIYLCSVEDSGLANYGYTFGSGTRLTVV.

The chain has TRBV9 and TRBJ2-7; 9 nucleotides match TRBD2. Germline V gene data show CDR1 as SGDLS and CDR2 as YYNGEE. V trimming: 0 bases; J trimming: 6 bases; junction bases outside the gene matches: 7. The CDR3 consists of 15 residues. This CDR3 is CASSVEGLAVGEQYF. In nucleotides, the CDR3 is TGTGCCAGCAGCGTAGAGGGACTAGCCGTCGGCGAGCAGTACTTC.

The gene calls are TRBV6-6 and TRBJ1-5; D is unclear. CDR1 and CDR2 (germline): MNHNY, SVGAGI (reference sequence). The V end lost 6 bases, the J end lost 3 bases, and 6 bases lay between the germline ends. The CDR3 has 12 amino acids. The chain's CDR3 is CASSPSNQPQHF. For the CDR3, the DNA is TGTGCCAGCAGCCCCTCCAATCAGCCCCAGCATTTT.

The chain links TRBV7-2 to TRBJ2-1; TRBD2 aligns across 14 bases. Germline V gene lookup returns CDR1 SGHTA and CDR2 FQGNSA. This CDR3 comprises 16 residues. The J segment lost 7 bases and the V segment lost 4 bases, leaving 6 bases of the junction unmatched. In DNA form, the CDR3 reads TGTGCCAGCAGCTCCTATGGACTAGCGGGAGGTAATGAGCAGTTCTTC. It translates to CASSSYGLAGGNEQFF. Supplemented by reference TRBV7-2 and TRBJ2-1, the full variable domain reads GAGVSQSPSNKVTEKGKDVELRCDPISGHTALYWYRQSLGQGLEFLIYFQGNSAPDKSGLPSDRFSAERTGGSVSTLTIQRTQQEDSAVYLCASSSYGLAGGNEQFFGPGTRLTVL.

The DNA for the CDR3 is TGTGCCAGCGGTAACGGACAGGGGGGTTCACCCCTCCACTTT. Translating gives CASGNGQGGSPLHF. The genes are TRBV28 and TRBJ1-6, with 10 bases matching TRBD1. The CDR3 spans 14 residues. V dropped 8 bases and J dropped 9; count of bases not matched to a gene: 7. Germline lookup yields CDR1 MDHEN and CDR2 SYDVKM.

This sequence joins TRBV19 and TRBJ1-3; D is uncertain. Trimming took off 5 bases at V and 3 bases at J, with 11 bases between the two ends. This CDR3 comprises 14 residues. Germline-derived CDR1 and CDR2 are LNHDA and SQIVND (reference sequence). CDR3 amino acids: CASSERADGNTIYF. CDR3 nucleotide sequence: TGTGCCAGTAGTGAGAGGGCGGATGGAAACACCATATATTTT.

V and J are TRBV5-1 and TRBJ2-1; 10 nucleotides line up with TRBD1. This CDR3 region has 14 residues. Per the germline V gene, CDR1 is SGHRS and CDR2 is YFSETQ. The J segment lost 6 bases and the V segment lost 4 bases, leaving 4 bases of the junction unmatched. The CDR3 sequence: CASSRDRGGNEQFF. The CDR3 nucleotides are TGCGCCAGCAGCAGGGACAGGGGAGGCAATGAGCAGTTCTTC.

This chain connects TRBV10-3 to TRBJ2-2, with 7 bases matching TRBD1. The J segment lost 6 bases and the V segment lost 0 bases, leaving 16 bases of the junction unmatched. The CDR3 has 19 amino acids. The V gene's germline CDR1 is ENHRY and CDR2 SYGVKD. CDR3 region: CAISESTSIRTGAPGELFF. As DNA, the CDR3 is TGTGCCATCAGTGAGTCGACCTCAATCAGGACAGGAGCACCCGGGGAGCTGTTTTTT.

The chain is built from TRBV19 and TRBJ2-7; D perhaps matches TRBD2 (5 bases). Germline CDR1 reads LNHDA; CDR2 reads SQIVND (reference sequence). This CDR3 has 14 residues. Trimming cost V 6 bases and J 0 bases, with 12 bases left between them. This CDR3 is CASSPLGASYEQYF. CDR3 coding DNA: TGTGCCAGTAGCCCACTAGGTGCCTCCTACGAGCAGTACTTC. Supplemented by reference TRBV19 and TRBJ2-7, the full variable domain reads DGGITQSPKYLFRKEGQNVTLSCEQNLNHDAMYWYRQDPGQGLRLIYYSQIVNDFQKGDIAEGYSVSREKKESFPLTVTSAQKNPTAFYLCASSPLGASYEQYFGPGTRLTVT.

The chain recombines TRBV28 with TRBJ2-7; 7 bases are shared with TRBD1. Germline-derived CDR1 and CDR2 are MDHEN and SYDVKM. V lost 8 bases, J lost 4 bases, and 14 bases stayed unmatched. The CDR3 covers 15 residues. The CDR3, as DNA: TGTGCCAGCGAATCCCCGTCAGGGGGACGGTACGAGCAGTACTTC. This gives the protein CASESPSGGRYEQYF.

The J gene is TRBJ2-5, the V gene TRBV4-1; D gene uncertain. Trimming took 0 bases from V and 5 from J, leaving 16 bases between them. Germline V lookup: CDR1 MGHRA, CDR2 YSYEKL. The CDR3 covers 16 residues. CDR3 nucleotide sequence: TGCGCCAGCAGCCAAGAACCGCCAACAACGGAGGAGACCCAGTACTTC. It translates to CASSQEPPTTEETQYF.

This chain uses TRBV20-1 with TRBJ1-1, with TRBD1 as a possible D gene (5 bases). V shed 4 bases and J shed 7 bases, with 10 bases lying between them. The CDR3 length is 11 residues. CDR1 is DFQATT, CDR2 SNEGSKA, per germline (reference sequence). This CDR3 is CSAKGNGEAFF. The CDR3 DNA is TGCAGTGCTAAGGGGAATGGTGAAGCTTTCTTT.

The chain joins TRBV28 to TRBJ2-7, with D possibly being TRBD1 (5 bases). Trimming removed 6 bases from V and 2 bases from J, with 11 bases in between. The CDR3 has 13 amino acids. Germline V lookup: CDR1 MDHEN, CDR2 SYDVKM. The CDR3 region is CASRTQGPYEQYF. The CDR3 nucleotides are TGTGCCAGCAGGACGCAGGGCCCCTACGAGCAGTACTTC.